This T cell receptor (beta chain) comes out of a study of beta chain features in type 1 diabetes. This clone was seen a few times. The target antigen is unknown. Isolated RNA was reverse transcribed in full, so expressed TCRB transcripts were sequenced. Naive, central memory and regulatory T cell samples came to a mean of roughly 3.6 million reads. The repertoire was sequenced with immunoSEQ multiplex PCR; TCRdb's copy has only in-frame clones and lacks some. The table records 300,000 or so clones, 7% to 9% of them present only once. The germline V gene has CDR1 SGHTA and CDR2 FQGNSA. The V and J ends lost 7 bases and 4 bases, in that order; junction bases with no gene match: 11. The length of the CDR3 is 16 residues. Study-wide points: PCR may have favored shorter templates equally in patients and controls. In type 1 diabetes patients, VDJ junctions had fewer insertions; deletions at these junctions were more frequent. Among all four CD4+ subsets, Type 1 diabetes patients had TCRB CDR3s that were moderately but significantly shorter.

The sample taken for sequencing was central memory CD4+ T cells from blood. This clonotype was sampled from a woman aged 18 to 35 in good health. V gene TRBV7-2 combines with J gene TRBJ2-2; 8 nucleotides agree with TRBD2. CDR3 coding DNA: TGTGCCAGCACCCCCTGGACTAGCCTTTCCACCGGGGAGCTGTTTTTT. This codes for CASTPWTSLSTGELFF.